The 5 T cell receptor beta chains presented below share a single source sample, sequenced in a study of blood T cell repertoires in COVID-19. Data came from immunoSEQ multiplex PCR; TCRdb stores just in-frame clones and leaves some out. The table has about 83,000 clones, about nine tenths seen once. The material sequenced was peripheral blood. These receptor sequences come from a woman in her fifties or sixties with active or convalescent COVID-19.

The J gene is TRBJ1-5, the V gene TRBV7-2, with a weak D call TRBD1 (6 bases). Trimming took 0 bases from V and 0 from J, leaving 9 bases between them. The CDR3 is made up of 16 amino acids. Germline V lookup: CDR1 SGHTA, CDR2 FQGNSA. The CDR3 nucleotides read TGTGCCAGCAGCTTAGCGTCAGGGGATAGCAATCAGCCCCAGCATTTT. This encodes CASSLASGDSNQPQHF.

V usage is TRBV5-6 and J usage is TRBJ1-3, with 7 bases matching TRBD1. The CDR3 consists of 17 residues. V lost 5 bases and J lost 2; bases outside the gene matches: 13. From germline, CDR1 is SGHDT and CDR2 YYEEEE. The CDR3 loop is CASSPERQGGTGNTIYF. The CDR3 region has the DNA TGTGCCAGCAGTCCCGAAAGACAGGGTGGAACTGGAAACACCATATATTTT.

The chain joins TRBV11-3 to TRBJ2-3; D gene unclear. Between the trimmed V and J ends, which lost 5 bases and 3 bases, there was a span of 6 bases. Germline lookup yields CDR1 SGHNT and CDR2 YENEEA. The CDR3 is made up of 12 amino acids. CDR3 sequence reads: CASSKETDTQYF. CDR3 nucleotide sequence: TGTGCCAGCAGCAAGGAGACAGATACGCAGTATTTT.

V usage is TRBV3-1 (or the pseudogene TRBV3-2) and J usage is TRBJ2-2; D not certain. V dropped 0 bases and J dropped 4 bases, with 3 bases sitting between them. Germline assignment: CDR1 LGHDT and CDR2 YNNKEL (reference sequence). The length of the CDR3 is 13 residues. CDR3 residues: CASSQDSTGELFF. CDR3 bases: TGTGCCAGCAGCCAAGATAGCACCGGGGAGCTGTTTTTT.

CDR3 bases: TGTGCCAGCAGTTCCGGACAGGGCAGGGCCTACGAGCAGTACTTC. This gives the protein CASSSGQGRAYEQYF. The V call is TRBV27, the J call TRBJ2-7; 8 bases agree with TRBD1. CDR3 size: 15 residues. Trimming cost V 4 bases and J 2 bases; bases outside gene matches: 7. Germline values: CDR1 MNHEY, CDR2 SMNVEV (reference sequence).